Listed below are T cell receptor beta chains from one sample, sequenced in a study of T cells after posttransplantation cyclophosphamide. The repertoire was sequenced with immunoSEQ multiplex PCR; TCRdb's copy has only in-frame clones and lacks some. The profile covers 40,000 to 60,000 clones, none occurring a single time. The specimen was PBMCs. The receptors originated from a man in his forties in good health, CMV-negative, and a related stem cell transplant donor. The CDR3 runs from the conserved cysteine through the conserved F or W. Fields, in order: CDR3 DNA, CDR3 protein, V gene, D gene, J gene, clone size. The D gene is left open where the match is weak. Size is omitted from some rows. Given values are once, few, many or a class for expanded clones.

TGTGCCAGCAGCCCCAAGGGACAGAGTTATCAGCCCCAGCATTTT,CASSPKGQSYQPQHF,TRBV9,TRBD1,TRBJ1-5,many
TGTGCCAGCAGCTTGGTTGTCAGGGGGCCGGACACTGAAGCTTTCTTT,CASSLVVRGPDTEAFF,TRBV5-4,TRBD1,TRBJ1-1,many
TGCGCCAGCAGCTTGGAAGGACTAGCGGCGAACACCGGGGAGCTGTTTTTT,CASSLEGLAANTGELFF,TRBV5-1,TRBD2,TRBJ2-2,many
TGTGCCAGCAGCTTTGTCAGGGACAACGAGCAGTACTTC,CASSFVRDNEQYF,TRBV7-9,NA,TRBJ2-7,many
TGTGCCAGCAGCACCTGGACTAGCGGTTCATACGAGCAGTACTTC,CASSTWTSGSYEQYF,TRBV5-4,TRBD2,TRBJ2-7,many
TGTGCCAGCAGTCTTAGTGGCGGGAATACCTACGAGCAGTACTTC,CASSLSGGNTYEQYF,TRBV7-2,NA,TRBJ2-7,many
TGCAGCGGCATAACAGGGGGTCCCTACGAGCAGTACTTC,CSGITGGPYEQYF,TRBV29-1,TRBD1,TRBJ2-7,few
TGTGCCAGCGCCTTAACAGGGGGCTCGGATGAAAAACTGTTTTTT,CASALTGGSDEKLFF,TRBV6-5,TRBD1,TRBJ1-4,many
TGCGCCAGCAGCCAAGGAAGCGGGGTTGCCTACGAGCAATACTTC,CASSQGSGVAYEQYF,TRBV4-3,TRBD2,TRBJ2-7,many
TGTGCCAGCAACCCACCCTTGACAGGGAATAGCAATCAGCCCCAGCATTTT,CASNPPLTGNSNQPQHF,TRBV28,TRBD1,TRBJ1-5,many
TGCGCCAGCAGCACGGAGGCCAAGATACAGCTGAGGCCCGGGGAGCTGTTTTTT,CASSTEAKIQLRPGELFF,TRBV5-1,NA,TRBJ2-2,many
TGTGCCAGCAGCCCGGCAGCGCAACTCGGAGATGAGACCCAGTACTTC,CASSPAAQLGDETQYF,TRBV6-6,NA,TRBJ2-5,many
TGTGCCAGCTCTTCGGGACACAGTTCCTACGAGCAGTACTTC,CASSSGHSSYEQYF,TRBV2,NA,TRBJ2-7,many
TGTGCCAGTAGCCCGGGGAGTAGCGGGACCTACGAGCAGTACTTC,CASSPGSSGTYEQYF,TRBV19,TRBD2,TRBJ2-7,NA
TGTGCCAGCAGCCGACATGCAGGGGACGGCAATCAGCCCCAGCATTTT,CASSRHAGDGNQPQHF,TRBV28,NA,TRBJ1-5,many
TGTGCCATCAGTGAGACACAGTCCTACGAGCAGTACTTC,CAISETQSYEQYF,TRBV10-3,NA,TRBJ2-7,few
TGTGCCAGCAGTCCAGGGACAGGGACCTATGGCTACACCTTC,CASSPGTGTYGYTF,TRBV28,TRBD1,TRBJ1-2,many
TGTGCCAGCAATCAAATAGGCTCCGGGACTTTGGGTGAAAAACTGTTTTTT,CASNQIGSGTLGEKLFF,TRBV28,NA,TRBJ1-4,many
TGTGCCAGCAGTTACGCGGGCCTCTACGAGCAGTACTTC,CASSYAGLYEQYF,TRBV28,NA,TRBJ2-7,many
TGTGCCAGCAGTGACAGTGGGAGCAATCAGCCCCAGCATTTT,CASSDSGSNQPQHF,TRBV28,NA,TRBJ1-5,many
TGCGCCAGCAGCTGGGACATTAACACTGAAGCTTTCTTT,CASSWDINTEAFF,TRBV5-1,NA,TRBJ1-1,many
TGTGCCAGTACCCGGGACAGGGACGATACGCAGTATTTT,CASTRDRDDTQYF,TRBV28,TRBD1,TRBJ2-3,many
TGCAGCGTAGCCGGGACAGGGGGTCGGGCCTACGAGCAGTACTTC,CSVAGTGGRAYEQYF,TRBV29-1,TRBD1,TRBJ2-7,many
TGTGCCAGCTCACCCCGGGACAGGGGCCCAGATACGCAGTATTTT,CASSPRDRGPDTQYF,TRBV18,TRBD1,TRBJ2-3,many
TGTGCCAGCAGCTCCCTAGCGGGACTTGGGCGCGAGCAGTACTTC,CASSSLAGLGREQYF,TRBV13,TRBD2,TRBJ2-7,many
TGCGCCAGCAGCCCCAGCAGGGGTTTCTACGAGCAGTACTTC,CASSPSRGFYEQYF,TRBV4-1,NA,TRBJ2-7,many
TGTGCCAGCAGCGTAACGGGGGCTGGGGCCAACGTCCTGACTTTC,CASSVTGAGANVLTF,TRBV9,NA,TRBJ2-6,many
TGTGCCAGCAGACCCGGGACTAGCCCTTACAATGAGCAGTTCTTC,CASRPGTSPYNEQFF,TRBV7-2,TRBD2,TRBJ2-1,many
TGTGCCAGCAGCTTAGGGGGGCCCTACAATGAGCAGTTCTTC,CASSLGGPYNEQFF,TRBV7-2,NA,TRBJ2-1,many
TGCGCCAGCAGCCAACTACAGGGGGTCGATCAGCCCCAGCATTTT,CASSQLQGVDQPQHF,TRBV4-1,TRBD1,TRBJ1-5,many
TGTGCCATCAGGGGGGGGTCCTACGAGCAGTACTTC,CAIRGGSYEQYF,TRBV10-3,TRBD2,TRBJ2-7,many
TGTGCCAGCAGTCGCAGGGGGTCCGGGGCCAACGTCCTGACTTTC,CASSRRGSGANVLTF,TRBV27,TRBD1,TRBJ2-6,many
TGCGCCAGCAGCCAGGCCCAGGGGGCCGGGGAGCTGTTTTTT,CASSQAQGAGELFF,TRBV4-1,TRBD1,TRBJ2-2,many
TGTGCCAGCGGGCCAGTCAATTCACCCCTCCACTTT,CASGPVNSPLHF,TRBV4-2,NA,TRBJ1-6,many
TGCAGCGTTGAGTCGGTCGGTGAAGAGCAGTTCTTC,CSVESVGEEQFF,TRBV29-1,NA,TRBJ2-1,many
TGCGCCAGCAGCCAGTCAGGACTTAGCACAGATACGCAGTATTTT,CASSQSGLSTDTQYF,TRBV4-1,NA,TRBJ2-3,many
TGTGCCAGCAGTTACGACAGGGCCCAGCATTTT,CASSYDRAQHF,TRBV28,TRBD1,TRBJ1-5,many
TGTGCCAGCAGTCCTCGCCAGGGGGACGGCTACACCTTC,CASSPRQGDGYTF,TRBV27,TRBD1,TRBJ1-2,many
TGTGCCAGCAGCTTGGTGGCCGTTGAAGCTTTCTTT,CASSLVAVEAFF,TRBV5-8,NA,TRBJ1-1,many
TGCGCCAGCAGCAAGCTAGCGGGAGTGTCGGATGAGCAGTTCTTC,CASSKLAGVSDEQFF,TRBV5-1,TRBD2,TRBJ2-1,many
TGTGCCAGCAGACCACAGGGCTCTGGAAACACCATATATTTT,CASRPQGSGNTIYF,TRBV28,NA,TRBJ1-3,many
TGTGCCAGCAGCCCTACTCCAGGGGTGGGGGAGACCCAGTACTTC,CASSPTPGVGETQYF,TRBV7-2,NA,TRBJ2-5,many
TGTGCCAGCAGTGCCCCGGGACAGAGTCCGAATGGCTACACCTTC,CASSAPGQSPNGYTF,TRBV25-1,TRBD1,TRBJ1-2,many
TGCGCCAGCAAACCACGAGAGCGGGAGGGCCTTGTTGAGCAGTTCTTC,CASKPREREGLVEQFF,TRBV5-1,TRBD2,TRBJ2-1,many
TGTGCCAGCAGCTCCCAGGGGCGAGGGGCCGGGGAGCTGTTTTTT,CASSSQGRGAGELFF,TRBV6-5,NA,TRBJ2-2,many
TGTGCCAGCAGCCCAGACTACAGTAACTATGGCTACACCTTC,CASSPDYSNYGYTF,TRBV7-9,NA,TRBJ1-2,many
TGTGCCAGCAGTTCTAGCGGGAGGGGTGAGACCCAGTACTTC,CASSSSGRGETQYF,TRBV27,TRBD2,TRBJ2-5,few
TGTGCCAGCAGCCCCCTAGCGGGAAGCTACGAGCAGTACTTC,CASSPLAGSYEQYF,TRBV5-4,TRBD2,TRBJ2-7,many
TGTGCCAGCAGCGTAGGGACTACAAGAGATACGCAGTATTTT,CASSVGTTRDTQYF,TRBV9,NA,TRBJ2-3,many
TGTGCCAGCAGCCCGAACGGTACAGCCAAAAACATTCAGTACTTC,CASSPNGTAKNIQYF,TRBV5-4,NA,TRBJ2-4,many
TGTGCCAGCAAGATAAGCGGGAACTACAATGAGCAGTTCTTC,CASKISGNYNEQFF,TRBV28,TRBD2,TRBJ2-1,NA
TGTGCCAGCAGCTTGGGGGGGACGGGTACCTACGAGCAGTACTTC,CASSLGGTGTYEQYF,TRBV7-9,TRBD2,TRBJ2-7,many
TGTGCCAGCAGTAGAGGGACAGGGGTTGATACGCAGTATTTT,CASSRGTGVDTQYF,TRBV6-5,TRBD1,TRBJ2-3,many